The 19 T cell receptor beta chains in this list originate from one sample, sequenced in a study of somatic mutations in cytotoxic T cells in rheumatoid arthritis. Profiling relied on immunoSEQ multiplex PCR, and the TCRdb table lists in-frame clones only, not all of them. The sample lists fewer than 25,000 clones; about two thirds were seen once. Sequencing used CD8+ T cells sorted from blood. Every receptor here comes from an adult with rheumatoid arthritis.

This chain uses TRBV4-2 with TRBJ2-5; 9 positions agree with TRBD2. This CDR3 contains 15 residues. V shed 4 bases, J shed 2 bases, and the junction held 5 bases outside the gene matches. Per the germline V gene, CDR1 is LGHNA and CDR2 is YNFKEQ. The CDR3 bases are TGTGCCAGCAGCCCAACTAGCGGGCGACAAGAGACCCAGTACTTC. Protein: CASSPTSGRQETQYF.

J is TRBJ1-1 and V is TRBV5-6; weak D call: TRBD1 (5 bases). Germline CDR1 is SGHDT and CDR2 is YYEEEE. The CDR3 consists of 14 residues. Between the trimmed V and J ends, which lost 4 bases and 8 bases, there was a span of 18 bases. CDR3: CASSPITGVFEAFF. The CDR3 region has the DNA TGTGCCAGCAGCCCTATAACGGGGGTTTTCGAAGCTTTCTTT.

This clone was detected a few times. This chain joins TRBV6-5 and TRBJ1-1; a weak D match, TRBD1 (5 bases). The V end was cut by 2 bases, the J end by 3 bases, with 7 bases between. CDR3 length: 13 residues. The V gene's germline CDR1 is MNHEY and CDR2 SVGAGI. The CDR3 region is CASSYVRDTEAFF. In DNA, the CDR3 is TGTGCCAGCAGTTACGTCAGGGACACTGAAGCTTTCTTT.

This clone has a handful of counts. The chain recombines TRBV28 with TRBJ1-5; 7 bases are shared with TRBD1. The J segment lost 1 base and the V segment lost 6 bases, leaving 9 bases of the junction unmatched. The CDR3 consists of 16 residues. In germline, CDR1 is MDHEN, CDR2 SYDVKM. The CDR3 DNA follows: TGTGCCAGCAGCCCCACAGGGGAGGCGAGCAATCAGCCCCAGCATTTT. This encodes CASSPTGEASNQPQHF.

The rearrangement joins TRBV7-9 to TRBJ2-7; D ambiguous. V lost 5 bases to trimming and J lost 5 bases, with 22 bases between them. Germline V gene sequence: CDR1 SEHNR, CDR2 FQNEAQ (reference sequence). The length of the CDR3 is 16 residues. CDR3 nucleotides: TGTGCCAGCAGCGATCTGAACGTCGCTCCTATGGACGAGCAGTACTTC. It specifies CASSDLNVAPMDEQYF.

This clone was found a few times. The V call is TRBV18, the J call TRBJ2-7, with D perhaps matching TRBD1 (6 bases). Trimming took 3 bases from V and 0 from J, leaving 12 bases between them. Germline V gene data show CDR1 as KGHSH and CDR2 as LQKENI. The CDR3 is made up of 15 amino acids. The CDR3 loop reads CASSPRDTDSYEQYF. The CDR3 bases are TGTGCCAGCTCACCCCGGGACACCGACTCCTACGAGCAGTACTTC.

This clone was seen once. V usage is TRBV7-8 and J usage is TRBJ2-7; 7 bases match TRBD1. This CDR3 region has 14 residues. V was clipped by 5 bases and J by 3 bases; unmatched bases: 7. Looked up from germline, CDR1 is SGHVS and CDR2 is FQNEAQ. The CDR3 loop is CASSRGTVYYEQYF. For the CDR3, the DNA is TGTGCCAGCAGCCGAGGGACAGTCTACTACGAGCAGTACTTC.

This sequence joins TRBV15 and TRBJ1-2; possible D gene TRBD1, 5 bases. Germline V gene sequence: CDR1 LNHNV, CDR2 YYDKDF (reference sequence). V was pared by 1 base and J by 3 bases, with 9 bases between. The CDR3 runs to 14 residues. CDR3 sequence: CATSRGEGYYGYTF. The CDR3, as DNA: TGTGCCACCAGCAGAGGAGAGGGGTACTATGGCTACACCTTC.

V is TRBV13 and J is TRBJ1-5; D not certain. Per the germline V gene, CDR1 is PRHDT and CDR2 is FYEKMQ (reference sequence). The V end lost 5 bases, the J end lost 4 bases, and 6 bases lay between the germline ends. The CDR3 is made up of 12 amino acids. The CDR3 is CASSTLNQPQHF. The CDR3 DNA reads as TGTGCCAGCAGCACCCTAAATCAGCCCCAGCATTTT.

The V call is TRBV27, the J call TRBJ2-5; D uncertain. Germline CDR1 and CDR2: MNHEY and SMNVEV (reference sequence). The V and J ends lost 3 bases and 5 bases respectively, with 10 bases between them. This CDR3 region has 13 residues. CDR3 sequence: CASSLRVGETQYF. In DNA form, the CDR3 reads TGTGCCAGCAGTTTGAGAGTTGGGGAGACCCAGTACTTC.

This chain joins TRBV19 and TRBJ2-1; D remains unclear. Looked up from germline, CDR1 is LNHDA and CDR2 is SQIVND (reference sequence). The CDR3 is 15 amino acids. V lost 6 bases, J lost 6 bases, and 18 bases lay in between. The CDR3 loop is CASRGAAGAINEQFF. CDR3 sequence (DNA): TGTGCCAGTAGAGGCGCAGCCGGCGCGATCAATGAGCAGTTCTTC.

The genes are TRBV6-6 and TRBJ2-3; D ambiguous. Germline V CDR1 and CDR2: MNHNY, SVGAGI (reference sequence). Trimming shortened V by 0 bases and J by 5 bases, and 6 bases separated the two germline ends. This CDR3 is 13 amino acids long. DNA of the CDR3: TGTGCCAGCAGTTACTCCACCGGAGATACGCAGTATTTT. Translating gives CASSYSTGDTQYF.

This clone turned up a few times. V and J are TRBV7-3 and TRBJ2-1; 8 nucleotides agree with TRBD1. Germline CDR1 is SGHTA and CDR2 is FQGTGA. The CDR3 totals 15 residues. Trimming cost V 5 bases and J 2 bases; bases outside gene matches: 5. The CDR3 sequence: CASSPRTGTYNEQFF. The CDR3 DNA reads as TGTGCCAGCAGCCCACGGACAGGGACCTACAATGAGCAGTTCTTC.

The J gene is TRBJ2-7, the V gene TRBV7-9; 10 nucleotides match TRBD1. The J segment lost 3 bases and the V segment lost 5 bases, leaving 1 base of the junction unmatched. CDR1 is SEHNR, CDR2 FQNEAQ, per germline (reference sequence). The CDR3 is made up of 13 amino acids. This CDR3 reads CASSGDRGYEQYF. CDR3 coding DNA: TGTGCCAGCAGCGGGGACAGGGGCTACGAGCAGTACTTC.

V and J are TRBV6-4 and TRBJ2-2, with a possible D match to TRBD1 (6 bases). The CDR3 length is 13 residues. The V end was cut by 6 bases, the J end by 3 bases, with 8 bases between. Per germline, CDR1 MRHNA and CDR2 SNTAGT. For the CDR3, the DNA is TGTGCCAGCAGCCCAGGGGACACCGGGGAGCTGTTTTTT. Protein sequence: CASSPGDTGELFF.

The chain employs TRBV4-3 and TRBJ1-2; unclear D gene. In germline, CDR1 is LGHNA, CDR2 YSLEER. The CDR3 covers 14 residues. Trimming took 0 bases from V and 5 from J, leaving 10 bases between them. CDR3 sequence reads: CASSQDQAQYGYTF. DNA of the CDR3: TGCGCCAGCAGCCAAGATCAGGCTCAATATGGCTACACCTTC.

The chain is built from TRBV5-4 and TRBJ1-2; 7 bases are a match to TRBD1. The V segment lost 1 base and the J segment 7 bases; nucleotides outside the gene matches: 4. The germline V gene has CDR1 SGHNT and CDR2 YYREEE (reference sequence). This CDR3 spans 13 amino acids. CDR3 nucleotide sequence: TGTGCCAGCAGCTTGAGAGGGGGCCTTGGCTACACCTTC. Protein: CASSLRGGLGYTF.

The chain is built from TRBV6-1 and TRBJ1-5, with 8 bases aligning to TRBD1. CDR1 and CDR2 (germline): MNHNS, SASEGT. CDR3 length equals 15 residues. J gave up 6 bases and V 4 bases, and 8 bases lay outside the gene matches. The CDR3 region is CASSVGQGASQPQHF. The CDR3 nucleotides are TGTGCCAGCAGTGTTGGGCAGGGGGCGAGTCAGCCCCAGCATTTT.

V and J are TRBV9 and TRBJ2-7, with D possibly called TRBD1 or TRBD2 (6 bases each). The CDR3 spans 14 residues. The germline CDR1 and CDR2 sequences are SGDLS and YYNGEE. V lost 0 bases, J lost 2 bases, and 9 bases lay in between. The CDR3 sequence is CASSVGGGTYEQYF. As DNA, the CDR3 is TGTGCCAGCAGCGTAGGAGGGGGGACCTACGAGCAGTACTTC.